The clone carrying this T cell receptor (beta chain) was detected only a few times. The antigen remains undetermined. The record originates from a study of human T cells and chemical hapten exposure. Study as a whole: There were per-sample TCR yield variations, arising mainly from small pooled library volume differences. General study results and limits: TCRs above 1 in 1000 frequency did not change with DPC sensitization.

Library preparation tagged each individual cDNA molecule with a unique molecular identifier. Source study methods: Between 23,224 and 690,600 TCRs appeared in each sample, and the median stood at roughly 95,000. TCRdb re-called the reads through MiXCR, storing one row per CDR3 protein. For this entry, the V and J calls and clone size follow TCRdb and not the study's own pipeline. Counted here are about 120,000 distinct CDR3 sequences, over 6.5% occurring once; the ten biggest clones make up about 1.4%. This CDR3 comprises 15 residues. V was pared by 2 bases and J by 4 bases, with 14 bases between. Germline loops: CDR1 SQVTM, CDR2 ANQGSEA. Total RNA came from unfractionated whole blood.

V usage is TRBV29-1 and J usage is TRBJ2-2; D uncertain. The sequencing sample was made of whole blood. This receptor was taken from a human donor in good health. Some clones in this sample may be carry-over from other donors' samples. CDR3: CSVEIGSWGTGELFF. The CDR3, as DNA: TGCAGCGTTGAAATCGGGTCGTGGGGCACCGGGGAGCTGTTTTTT.